A selection of T cell receptor beta chains follows, all from one sample in a study of Ad26.COV2.S vaccination and SARS-CoV-2 variants. Sequenced by immunoSEQ multiplex PCR; TCRdb stores in-frame clones only, minus some. The data hold more than 300,000 clones, with roughly 84% observed a single time. The sequenced sample was peripheral blood, obtained in a trial of Ad26.COV2.S vaccine versus placebo. The receptors derive from a person aged 18 to 65 who received the Ad26.COV2.S COVID-19 vaccine or a placebo. Both conserved end residues are part of each CDR3. The order of the fields is V gene, clone size, D gene, J gene, CDR3 length, CDR3 DNA, CDR3 protein. The D gene is left open where the match is weak. Size is omitted from some rows. Given values are once, few, many or a class for expanded clones.

v_gene: TRBV9
abundance: NA
d_gene: NA
j_gene: TRBJ2-5
len: 14
CDR3nt: TGTGCCAGCAGCGTAGATGGACTGCCGAGGACCCAGTACTTC
CDR3aa: CASSVDGLPRTQYF

v_gene: TRBV10-3
abundance: few
d_gene: TRBD1
j_gene: TRBJ2-7
len: 16
CDR3nt: TGTGCCATCAGTGAGGGGGGACAGGGGTCTAAGAACGAGCAGTACTTC
CDR3aa: CAISEGGQGSKNEQYF

v_gene: TRBV5-1
abundance: NA
d_gene: NA
j_gene: TRBJ1-1
len: 15
CDR3nt: TGCGCCAGCAGCTTAGGACCCAATGATAGCACTGAAGCTTTCTTT
CDR3aa: CASSLGPNDSTEAFF

v_gene: TRBV4-3
abundance: NA
d_gene: NA
j_gene: TRBJ1-1
len: 15
CDR3nt: TGCGCCAGCAGCCAAGACGGCCAGTTGAACACTGAAGCTTTCTTT
CDR3aa: CASSQDGQLNTEAFF

v_gene: TRBV11-2
abundance: NA
d_gene: NA
j_gene: TRBJ1-1
len: 15
CDR3nt: TGTGCCAGCAGCTTTGAGGGACATTCGAACACTGAAGCTTTCTTT
CDR3aa: CASSFEGHSNTEAFF

v_gene: TRBV6-5
abundance: NA
d_gene: TRBD1
j_gene: TRBJ1-1
len: 14
CDR3nt: TGTGCCAGCAGAGGACAGGGCGTGAACACTGAAGCTTTCTTT
CDR3aa: CASRGQGVNTEAFF

v_gene: TRBV6-4
abundance: NA
d_gene: NA
j_gene: TRBJ1-2
len: 13
CDR3nt: TGTGCCAGCGGTACCGGGACATGGTATGGCTACACCTTC
CDR3aa: CASGTGTWYGYTF

v_gene: TRBV7-6
abundance: NA
d_gene: NA
j_gene: TRBJ2-1
len: 15
CDR3nt: TGTGCCAGCAGCTTAGGACAGGCTTTTATTAATGAGCAGTTCTTC
CDR3aa: CASSLGQAFINEQFF

v_gene: TRBV19
abundance: NA
d_gene: NA
j_gene: TRBJ1-3
len: 16
CDR3nt: TGTGCCAGTAGTCCCATGGGTCGGTCCTTCGGAAACACCATATATTTT
CDR3aa: CASSPMGRSFGNTIYF

v_gene: TRBV4-3
abundance: NA
d_gene: NA
j_gene: TRBJ2-2
len: 17
CDR3nt: TGCGCCAGCAGCATATTCGGGGGAGGGGGTAACACCGGGGAGCTGTTTTTT
CDR3aa: CASSIFGGGGNTGELFF

v_gene: TRBV28
abundance: NA
d_gene: NA
j_gene: TRBJ1-1
len: 14
CDR3nt: TGTGCCAGCAGTCGGGGTGGGGGGAACACTGAAGCTTTCTTT
CDR3aa: CASSRGGGNTEAFF

v_gene: TRBV9
abundance: NA
d_gene: NA
j_gene: TRBJ2-3
len: 13
CDR3nt: TGTGCCAGCACCAGAGCGGGCACAGATACGCAGTATTTT
CDR3aa: CASTRAGTDTQYF

v_gene: TRBV18
abundance: NA
d_gene: NA
j_gene: TRBJ1-6
len: 18
CDR3nt: TGTGCCAGCTCACTAGACGGGACTTTGGCGCTTAATAATTCACCCCTCCACTTT
CDR3aa: CASSLDGTLALNNSPLHF

v_gene: TRBV29-1
abundance: NA
d_gene: NA
j_gene: TRBJ2-3
len: 14
CDR3nt: TGCAGCGTTGAGTGTGAGGATAGCACAGATACGCAGTATTTT
CDR3aa: CSVECEDSTDTQYF

v_gene: TRBV5-1
abundance: NA
d_gene: NA
j_gene: TRBJ2-5
len: 14
CDR3nt: TGCGCCAGCAGCTTGGGACGGTTACAAGAGACCCAGTACTTC
CDR3aa: CASSLGRLQETQYF

v_gene: TRBV5-5
abundance: NA
d_gene: TRBD1
j_gene: TRBJ1-3
len: 16
CDR3nt: TGTGCCAGCATCCTAGGGGACAGGATCTCTGGAAACACCATATATTTT
CDR3aa: CASILGDRISGNTIYF

v_gene: TRBV9
abundance: NA
d_gene: TRBD2
j_gene: TRBJ2-1
len: 23
CDR3nt: TGTGCCAGCAGCGCCCCCGGGACAGGTCTACTAGCGGGGGGGTTAAGCGGCTACAATGAGCAGTTCTTC
CDR3aa: CASSAPGTGLLAGGLSGYNEQFF

v_gene: TRBV20-1
abundance: NA
d_gene: NA
j_gene: TRBJ1-2
len: 11
CDR3nt: TGCAGTGCCGCATTTAACTATGGCTACACCTTC
CDR3aa: CSAAFNYGYTF

v_gene: TRBV3-1/TRBV3-2
abundance: NA
d_gene: NA
j_gene: TRBJ2-7
len: 11
CDR3nt: TGTGCCAGCAGCTCATTCTACGAGCAGTACTTC
CDR3aa: CASSSFYEQYF

v_gene: TRBV10-3
abundance: NA
d_gene: NA
j_gene: TRBJ1-2
len: 12
CDR3nt: TGTGCCATCAGTGAACACAGGGACGGCTACACCTTC
CDR3aa: CAISEHRDGYTF

v_gene: TRBV5-4
abundance: NA
d_gene: NA
j_gene: TRBJ1-3
len: 14
CDR3nt: TGTGCCAGCAGCCAACGGGCCTCCGGAAACACCATATATTTT
CDR3aa: CASSQRASGNTIYF

v_gene: TRBV29-1
abundance: NA
d_gene: NA
j_gene: TRBJ1-2
len: 14
CDR3nt: TGCAGCGTCGACTCCAGCGGCCGTAACTATGGCTACACCTTC
CDR3aa: CSVDSSGRNYGYTF

v_gene: TRBV2
abundance: NA
d_gene: NA
j_gene: TRBJ2-3
len: 14
CDR3nt: TGTGCCAGCAGTGCAACACTAGGGGGGGATACGCAGTATTTT
CDR3aa: CASSATLGGDTQYF

v_gene: TRBV5-1
abundance: NA
d_gene: TRBD2
j_gene: TRBJ2-1
len: 16
CDR3nt: TGCGCCAGCAGCCTCACGACTAGCGGGGGGTACAATGAGCAGTTCTTC
CDR3aa: CASSLTTSGGYNEQFF

v_gene: TRBV10-3
abundance: NA
d_gene: NA
j_gene: TRBJ1-1
len: 13
CDR3nt: TGTGCCATCAGGACCCAGGGATTCCCTGAAGCTTTCTTT
CDR3aa: CAIRTQGFPEAFF

v_gene: TRBV9
abundance: once
d_gene: NA
j_gene: TRBJ1-1
len: 15
CDR3nt: TGTGCCAGCAGCCCCACGGCAGGGCGATACACTGAAGCTTTCTTT
CDR3aa: CASSPTAGRYTEAFF

v_gene: TRBV9
abundance: NA
d_gene: NA
j_gene: TRBJ2-2
len: 16
CDR3nt: TGTGCCAGCAGCGTAGGCCCGGGAATGGGCACCGGGGAGCTGTTTTTT
CDR3aa: CASSVGPGMGTGELFF

v_gene: TRBV15
abundance: NA
d_gene: TRBD1
j_gene: TRBJ2-2
len: 16
CDR3nt: TGTGCCACCAGCAACGACAGGGGGCGGAACACCGGGGAGCTGTTTTTT
CDR3aa: CATSNDRGRNTGELFF

v_gene: TRBV11-2
abundance: NA
d_gene: NA
j_gene: TRBJ1-3
len: 11
CDR3nt: TGTGCCAGCAGCTTACAGAACACCATATATTTT
CDR3aa: CASSLQNTIYF

v_gene: TRBV4-1
abundance: NA
d_gene: TRBD2
j_gene: TRBJ2-2
len: 18
CDR3nt: TGCGCCAGCAGCCTAGCGGGAGACGGGACAGAGAAAAGGTGGGAGCTGTTTTTT
CDR3aa: CASSLAGDGTEKRWELFF

v_gene: TRBV5-1
abundance: NA
d_gene: NA
j_gene: TRBJ2-5
len: 13
CDR3nt: TGCGCCAGCAGCTTGAGCCACCAAGAGACCCAGTACTTC
CDR3aa: CASSLSHQETQYF

v_gene: TRBV9
abundance: NA
d_gene: TRBD1
j_gene: TRBJ1-2
len: 11
CDR3nt: TGTGCCAGCCAGGGGGCTTATGGCTACACCTTC
CDR3aa: CASQGAYGYTF

v_gene: TRBV9
abundance: NA
d_gene: TRBD1
j_gene: TRBJ2-3
len: 16
CDR3nt: TGTGCCAGCAGCGTAGTAACGACAGGGGTAGGAGATACGCAGTATTTT
CDR3aa: CASSVVTTGVGDTQYF

v_gene: TRBV7-9
abundance: NA
d_gene: TRBD1
j_gene: TRBJ1-1
len: 14
CDR3nt: TGTGCCAGCAGCCCTTTCGGGACAGCCGCTGAAGCTTTCTTT
CDR3aa: CASSPFGTAAEAFF

v_gene: TRBV3-1/TRBV3-2
abundance: NA
d_gene: NA
j_gene: TRBJ2-2
len: 13
CDR3nt: TGTGCCAGCAGCCAACTCATCCCCGGGGAGCTGTTTTTT
CDR3aa: CASSQLIPGELFF

v_gene: TRBV21-1
abundance: NA
d_gene: NA
j_gene: TRBJ1-5
len: 16
CDR3nt: TGTGCCAGCAGCAAAGTAGTCCCATATAGCAATCAGCCCCAGCATTTT
CDR3aa: CASSKVVPYSNQPQHF

v_gene: TRBV6-6
abundance: NA
d_gene: TRBD1
j_gene: TRBJ1-1
len: 15
CDR3nt: TGTGCCAGCAGTCTTCGACAGGGAAAGATCGCTGAAGCTTTCTTT
CDR3aa: CASSLRQGKIAEAFF

v_gene: TRBV7-6
abundance: NA
d_gene: TRBD2
j_gene: TRBJ2-6
len: 17
CDR3nt: TGTGCCAGCAGCTTATTAGCGGGGATCTCTGGGGCCAACGTCCTGACTTTC
CDR3aa: CASSLLAGISGANVLTF

v_gene: TRBV7-2
abundance: NA
d_gene: NA
j_gene: TRBJ1-1
len: 14
CDR3nt: TGTGCCAGCAGCTCCCGGGGAGGCCTGGGTGAAGCTTTCTTT
CDR3aa: CASSSRGGLGEAFF

v_gene: TRBV19
abundance: NA
d_gene: TRBD1
j_gene: TRBJ2-2
len: 15
CDR3nt: TGTGCCAGTAGACAGGGGCGACAGTCCACCGGGGAGCTGTTTTTT
CDR3aa: CASRQGRQSTGELFF

v_gene: TRBV30
abundance: NA
d_gene: TRBD1
j_gene: TRBJ1-2
len: 15
CDR3nt: TGTGCCTGGAGGAAGGCCGGGACAGGGGTCTATGGCTACACCTTC
CDR3aa: CAWRKAGTGVYGYTF

v_gene: TRBV10-3
abundance: NA
d_gene: NA
j_gene: TRBJ2-1
len: 12
CDR3nt: TGTGCCATCAGTGATAGGGGCAATGAGCAGTTCTTC
CDR3aa: CAISDRGNEQFF

v_gene: TRBV5-1
abundance: NA
d_gene: NA
j_gene: TRBJ2-1
len: 14
CDR3nt: TGCGCCAGCAGCTTCGGGACGAATAATAATGAGCAGTTCTTC
CDR3aa: CASSFGTNNNEQFF

v_gene: TRBV29-1
abundance: once
d_gene: TRBD2
j_gene: TRBJ2-7
len: 14
CDR3nt: TGCAGCGTTGCACTAGCGGAGAGCTCCTACGAGCAGTACTTC
CDR3aa: CSVALAESSYEQYF

v_gene: TRBV5-6
abundance: NA
d_gene: NA
j_gene: TRBJ1-4
len: 18
CDR3nt: TGTGCCAGCAGCTTGGGGGTCCTGGGCAAGGCTTCTAATGAAAAACTGTTTTTT
CDR3aa: CASSLGVLGKASNEKLFF

v_gene: TRBV7-2
abundance: NA
d_gene: NA
j_gene: TRBJ1-5
len: 15
CDR3nt: TGTGCCAGCAGCCCGACTGGACAGAAGAATCAGCCCCAGCATTTT
CDR3aa: CASSPTGQKNQPQHF

v_gene: TRBV7-2
abundance: NA
d_gene: NA
j_gene: TRBJ2-3
len: 16
CDR3nt: TGTGCCAGCAGCTTTTTGTCGGACCCTAGCACAGATACGCAGTATTTT
CDR3aa: CASSFLSDPSTDTQYF

v_gene: TRBV14
abundance: NA
d_gene: TRBD1
j_gene: TRBJ1-1
len: 15
CDR3nt: TGTGCCAGCAGCTTTTCCGGGACAGGGAACACTGAAGCTTTCTTT
CDR3aa: CASSFSGTGNTEAFF

v_gene: TRBV7-9
abundance: NA
d_gene: NA
j_gene: TRBJ2-2
len: 14
CDR3nt: TGTGCCAGCAGCTTATTCCAGGGCACCGGGGAGCTGTTTTTT
CDR3aa: CASSLFQGTGELFF

v_gene: TRBV9
abundance: NA
d_gene: NA
j_gene: TRBJ1-1
len: 17
CDR3nt: TGTGCCAGCAGCCCAGGAGGACAGACCGGACCGAACACTGAAGCTTTCTTT
CDR3aa: CASSPGGQTGPNTEAFF

v_gene: TRBV5-1
abundance: NA
d_gene: TRBD1
j_gene: TRBJ1-2
len: 15
CDR3nt: TGCGCCAGCAGCTTGGGTACCGGGACAGGTATCGGCTACACCTTC
CDR3aa: CASSLGTGTGIGYTF

v_gene: TRBV6-1
abundance: NA
d_gene: TRBD2
j_gene: TRBJ2-7
len: 16
CDR3nt: TGTGCCAGCAGTGAAGGGAGCGGGGGATTCTCCTACGAGCAGTACTTC
CDR3aa: CASSEGSGGFSYEQYF

v_gene: TRBV9
abundance: NA
d_gene: TRBD1
j_gene: TRBJ1-2
len: 16
CDR3nt: TGTGCCAGCAGCTATGGGACAGGGAGTGAGTACTATGGCTACACCTTC
CDR3aa: CASSYGTGSEYYGYTF

v_gene: TRBV7-9
abundance: NA
d_gene: NA
j_gene: TRBJ2-1
len: 16
CDR3nt: TGTGCCAGCAGCTTAGGGTTTCTGAGCTCCTACAATGAGCAGTTCTTC
CDR3aa: CASSLGFLSSYNEQFF

v_gene: TRBV10-3
abundance: NA
d_gene: NA
j_gene: TRBJ1-6
len: 15
CDR3nt: TGTGCCATCAGTGAGTCCACAGGGTACAATTCACCCCTCCACTTT
CDR3aa: CAISESTGYNSPLHF

v_gene: TRBV9
abundance: NA
d_gene: NA
j_gene: TRBJ2-1
len: 13
CDR3nt: TGTGCCAGCAGCGTTGAGGTTGGCAATGAGCAGTTCTTC
CDR3aa: CASSVEVGNEQFF

v_gene: TRBV13
abundance: NA
d_gene: NA
j_gene: TRBJ2-2
len: 16
CDR3nt: TGTGCCAGCAGCTTAAAACCGGGGGCGAACACCGGGGAGCTGTTTTTT
CDR3aa: CASSLKPGANTGELFF